The 12 T cell receptor beta chains listed next were all sequenced from one sample in a study of CD8 T cells in ankylosing spondylitis (dated by TCRdb to about 2017). What the study reported, not specific to this receptor: Blood from ankylosing spondylitis patients appeared to be characterized by a TCR beta motif composed of under 10 highly homologous amino acid variants.

Libraries were constructed by 5' RACE. Reads for this sample came from an Illumina HiSeq 2500. Using fastp at Q25 and MiXCR, TCRdb reprocessed the public reads and kept productive beta chains. Rows are combined by CDR3 protein, so each entry shows the most common genes and DNA. The sample contains hundreds of thousands of distinct CDR3 sequences, 15% to 20% of them found a single time. The ten largest make up around 0.92% of the sample. Their antigens remain unidentified. The sequencing input was blood, either unsorted or a sorted T cell fraction (not recorded which). All receptors derive from a male donor with ankylosing spondylitis.

There are a few counts of this clonotype. V and J are TRBV29-1 and TRBJ2-1; D may correspond to TRBD1 or TRBD2 (5 bases each). Looked up from germline, CDR1 is SQVTM and CDR2 is ANQGSEA. Trimming removed 4 bases at V and 5 bases at J, with 18 bases between. CDR3 length: 15 amino acids. The CDR3 sequence is CSVVGVEDGNNEQFF. The CDR3 nucleotides read TGCAGCGTTGTGGGGGTGGAGGACGGTAACAATGAGCAGTTCTTC.

This clonotype showed up just a few times. The chain carries TRBV7-8 and TRBJ2-3, with D uncertain. Trimming stripped 1 base from V and 3 bases from J, with 17 bases between. The CDR3 totals 17 residues. In germline, CDR1 is SGHVS, CDR2 FQNEAQ. CDR3 protein: CASSLVSWAPKTDTQYF. The CDR3 DNA sequence: TGTGCCAGCAGCTTAGTCAGTTGGGCGCCGAAAACAGATACGCAGTATTTT.

A few counts support this clonotype. This rearrangement joins TRBV5-1 to TRBJ2-5, with TRBD2 matching over 8 bases. Germline lookup yields CDR1 SGHRS and CDR2 YFSETQ. Losses at the gene ends were 1 base for V and 4 bases for J; bases not matched to a gene: 9. The CDR3 spans 16 residues. DNA for the CDR3: TGCGCCAGCAGCTTGCGCCCTAGCGGGCTAGGAGAGACCCAGTACTTC. Its translation: CASSLRPSGLGETQYF.

The chain uses TRBV9 and TRBJ1-3, with no clear D. V was pared by 4 bases and J by 7 bases, with 12 bases between. Germline V gene sequence: CDR1 SGDLS, CDR2 YYNGEE. CDR3 length: 13 amino acids. In DNA, the CDR3 is TGTGCCAGCAGCCCTCACCTAGCGAACACCATATATTTT. Translating gives CASSPHLANTIYF.

In nucleotides, the CDR3 is TGTGCCATCGGGGGAGTGGAGACCCAGTACTTC. This encodes CAIGGVETQYF. J is TRBJ2-5 and V is TRBV10-3; D possibly uses TRBD1 or TRBD2 (5 bases each). Germline V gene sequence: CDR1 ENHRY, CDR2 SYGVKD. Trimming stripped 8 bases from V and 5 bases from J, with 9 bases between. The CDR3 consists of 11 residues.

This clonotype was observed a handful of times. This chain uses TRBV5-1 with TRBJ2-1; TRBD1 might be the D (6 bases). There are 14 residues in the CDR3. Trimming cost V 2 bases and J 6 bases, with 12 bases left between them. The germline V gene has CDR1 SGHRS and CDR2 YFSETQ. The CDR3 protein is CASSFTGSGNEQFF. The CDR3, as DNA: TGCGCCAGCAGCTTTACAGGGAGTGGCAATGAGCAGTTCTTC.

This clonotype occurred a few times. The chain employs TRBV15 and TRBJ1-2; TRBD1 matches at 7 bases. With 5 bases clipped from V and 4 bases from J, the junction kept 7 bases outside the gene matches. Germline loops: CDR1 LNHNV, CDR2 YYDKDF (reference sequence). The CDR3 is 14 amino acids. The CDR3 nucleotides read TGTGCCACCAGCGCGGGGACAGCGATCTATGGCTACACCTTC. Its protein is CATSAGTAIYGYTF.

This clonotype was observed a handful of times. The CDR3 spells CASSFPGGLASYNEQFF. Written as DNA, the CDR3 is TGCGCCAGCAGCTTCCCCGGGGGACTAGCTTCCTACAATGAGCAGTTCTTC. The chain joins TRBV5-1 to TRBJ2-1, with 9 bases lining up with TRBD2. Unmatched junction bases numbered 7, after V lost 2 bases and J lost 1 base. CDR1 and CDR2 from the germline V gene are SGHRS and YFSETQ. There are 17 residues in the CDR3.

The gene calls are TRBV10-3 and TRBJ2-7, with D hard to call. CDR3 length: 13 residues. With 7 bases removed from V and 5 bases from J, the gap between germline ends came to 15 bases. CDR1 is ENHRY and CDR2 is SYGVKD in the germline V gene. The CDR3 DNA is TGTGCCATCAAAGGTCCCTATTCGGACGAGCAGTACTTC. It is translated as CAIKGPYSDEQYF.

This clonotype was seen a handful of times. V gene TRBV5-1 combines with J gene TRBJ2-6; a possible D gene is TRBD1 (6 bases). Trimming removed 3 bases from V and 0 bases from J, with 10 bases in between. This CDR3 spans 16 amino acids. Germline CDR1 is SGHRS and CDR2 is YFSETQ. CDR3 protein: CASSSDRRSGANVLTF. CDR3 sequence (DNA): TGCGCCAGCAGCTCGGACAGACGCTCTGGGGCCAACGTCCTGACTTTC. The full variable domain, completed using reference TRBV5-1 and TRBJ2-6, is KAGVTQTPRYLIKTRGQQVTLSCSPISGHRSVSWYQQTPGQGLQFLFEYFSETQRNKGNFPGRFSGRQFSNSRSEMNVSTLELGDSALYLCASSSDRRSGANVLTFGAGSRLTVL.

This clonotype was seen a handful of times. The chain has TRBV7-8 and TRBJ2-4; 8 bases fit TRBD2. The V and J ends lost 5 bases and 1 base, in that order; junction bases with no gene match: 7. The germline CDR1 and CDR2 sequences are SGHVS and FQNEAQ. The CDR3 is 16 residues long. CDR3 amino acids: CASSQRLAGAKNIQYF. The CDR3 bases are TGTGCCAGCAGCCAACGGCTAGCGGGTGCCAAAAACATTCAGTACTTC. Variable domain in full (rest from reference TRBV7-8 and TRBJ2-4): GAGVSQSPRYKVAKRGQDVALRCDPISGHVSLFWYQQALGQGPEFLTYFQNEAQLDKSGLPSDRFFAERPEGSVSTLKIQRTQQEDSAVYLCASSQRLAGAKNIQYFGAGTRLSVL.

In this sample, this clonotype turned up many times. The J gene is TRBJ1-5, the V gene TRBV12-3 or TRBV12-4; no clear D. The CDR3 covers 14 residues. V dropped 3 bases and J dropped 5 bases, with 11 bases sitting between them. CDR3 in amino acids: CASSLSIADQPQHF. As DNA, the CDR3 is TGTGCCAGCAGTTTGAGTATTGCTGATCAGCCCCAGCATTTT.